The 15 T cell receptor beta chains below all came from one sample that was sequenced in a study of blood T cell repertoires in COVID-19. The method was immunoSEQ multiplex PCR; TCRdb's version includes in-frame clones alone and lacks a portion of them. The data contain some 270,000 clones, 80% to 85% of them singletons. Material for sequencing was peripheral blood. Receptors were obtained from a woman aged 40 to 50 who had recovered from COVID-19.

The chain couples TRBV18 to TRBJ1-5, with 11 bases matching TRBD1. Germline V gene sequence: CDR1 KGHSH, CDR2 LQKENI. The CDR3 length is 16 residues. Germline trimming cut 5 bases from V and 6 bases from J; bases unmatched to any gene: 9. The chain's CDR3 is CASSNAGTGGFQPQHF. In DNA form, the CDR3 reads TGTGCCAGCTCAAACGCCGGGACAGGGGGTTTTCAGCCCCAGCATTTT.

V is TRBV9 and J is TRBJ2-3, with 7 bases identical to TRBD1. The CDR3 runs 14 residues. The germline CDR1 and CDR2 sequences are SGDLS and YYNGEE. Trimming cost V 4 bases and J 3 bases; bases outside gene matches: 5. The CDR3 sequence: CASSRDSQTDTQYF. CDR3 DNA: TGTGCCAGCAGCCGGGACAGTCAAACAGATACGCAGTATTTT.

This clone showed up just once. This chain uses TRBV5-1 with TRBJ2-2; 10 nucleotides align to TRBD1. The V gene end was trimmed by 0 bases and the J gene end by 4 bases; junction bases not matched to a gene: 9. This CDR3 is 18 amino acids long. Germline CDR1 is SGHRS and CDR2 is YFSETQ. The CDR3 coding sequence is TGCGCCAGCAGCTTGGCAGATCCGGGACAGGGGATCACCGGGGAGCTGTTTTTT. It encodes CASSLADPGQGITGELFF.

The rearrangement joins TRBV28 to TRBJ2-7; a weak D match, TRBD1 (6 bases). The CDR3 totals 15 residues. Germline V lookup: CDR1 MDHEN, CDR2 SYDVKM. Trimming took 4 bases from V and 3 from J, leaving 16 bases between them. DNA of the CDR3: TGTGCCAGCAGTTCAGACAGGCGATACTTCTACGAGCAGTACTTC. This translates into CASSSDRRYFYEQYF.

This clone was counted between two and nine times. V is TRBV9 and J is TRBJ2-2, with TRBD1 as a possible D gene (6 bases). Trimming removed 2 bases at V and 7 bases at J, with 18 bases between. This CDR3 spans 16 amino acids. From germline, CDR1 is SGDLS and CDR2 YYNGEE. The CDR3 loop reads CASSVQDRPVGGELFF. CDR3 DNA sequence: TGTGCCAGCAGCGTCCAGGACAGACCTGTAGGCGGGGAGCTGTTTTTT.

The chain recombines TRBV12-3 or TRBV12-4 with TRBJ1-2; possibly TRBD1 for D (5 bases). This CDR3 is 13 amino acids long. Trimming pared 5 bases from V and 4 bases from J, leaving 11 bases between. CDR3 sequence: CASSPRTSYGYTF. CDR3 coding DNA: TGTGCCAGCAGTCCTAGGACAAGCTATGGCTACACCTTC.

Only one count was recorded for this clone. The J gene is TRBJ2-3, the V gene TRBV1; TRBD2 reflects the table's D call only, with no check against the DNA. TRBV1 is reported as a pseudogene. The CDR3 covers 20 residues. The CDR3 nucleotides read TGCACCAGCAGCCTAACCCCCGTGCGGAGGGATCGAGGCTATGTCGATACGCAGTATTTT. Translated, it gives CTSSLTPVRRDRGYVDTQYF.

The chain recombines TRBV19 with TRBJ1-2; D is perhaps TRBD1 (6 bases). The CDR3 length is 16 residues. From germline, CDR1 is LNHDA and CDR2 SQIVND (reference sequence). Deletions cut 6 bases from V and 3 bases from J, with 20 bases between. The CDR3: CASRTPGGGAYYGYTF. DNA for the CDR3: TGTGCCAGTAGGACCCCCGGCGGGGGGGCGTACTATGGCTACACCTTC.

This CDR3 is CASSAYELANYGYTF. CDR3 DNA sequence: TGTGCCAGCAGCGCTTATGAACTAGCTAACTATGGCTACACCTTC. This chain connects TRBV6-5 to TRBJ1-2; no clear D. From germline, CDR1 is MNHEY and CDR2 SVGAGI. The CDR3 sequence is 15 residues long. V was trimmed by 6 bases and J by 0 bases, leaving 14 bases between them.

V gene TRBV30 combines with J gene TRBJ2-7, with D maybe TRBD1 (6 bases). Germline lookup yields CDR1 GTSNPN and CDR2 SVGIG (reference sequence). The CDR3 runs 12 residues. Between the trimmed V and J ends, which lost 1 base and 11 bases, there was a span of 15 bases. The DNA of the CDR3 is TGTGCCTGGAGTGCTTCAACAGGGTTGGAGTACTTC. It encodes CAWSASTGLEYF.

The CDR3 DNA reads as TGTGCCAGCACCCCCGGGCAGGGCAGAGCCAAAAACATTCAGTACTTC. It codes for CASTPGQGRAKNIQYF. The chain combines TRBV11-3 with TRBJ2-4; perhaps TRBD1 as D (5 bases). With 7 bases removed from V and 0 bases from J, the gap between germline ends came to 16 bases. In germline, CDR1 is SGHNT, CDR2 YENEEA. The CDR3 length is 16 residues.

In its sample, this clone was seen a few times. The V gene is TRBV30, the J gene TRBJ1-6; a weak D match, TRBD1 (5 bases). The V gene lost 5 bases and the J gene lost 6 bases, with 17 bases spanning the gap. The germline V gene encodes CDR1 GTSNPN and CDR2 SVGIG (reference sequence). This CDR3 region has 15 residues. Here the CDR3 DNA reads TGTGCCTGGGGACCCACATGGGGCGGTAATTCACCCCTCCACTTT. Translation gives CAWGPTWGGNSPLHF.

This rearrangement joins TRBV11-1 to TRBJ2-4; 7 positions match TRBD1. This CDR3 spans 16 amino acids. CDR1 and CDR2 (germline): SGHAT, FQDESV (reference sequence). Trimming removed 5 bases from V and 1 base from J; junction bases left unmatched: 8. CDR3 bases: TGTGCCAGCAGCCCCCGGGACAGAAGGGCCAAAAACATTCAGTACTTC. Its protein product is CASSPRDRRAKNIQYF.

The V call is TRBV28, the J call TRBJ2-3; D gene unclear. Between the trimmed V and J ends, which lost 8 bases and 2 bases, there was a span of 14 bases. This CDR3 is 14 amino acids long. Germline V gene data show CDR1 as MDHEN and CDR2 as SYDVKM. CDR3: CASVSETSTDTQYF. For the CDR3, the DNA is TGTGCCAGCGTTTCGGAGACCTCCACAGATACGCAGTATTTT.

The gene calls are TRBV28 and TRBJ1-1, with D possibly matching TRBD1 (5 bases). Germline CDR1 reads MDHEN; CDR2 reads SYDVKM. The CDR3 consists of 11 residues. V gave up 5 bases and J gave up 8 bases, with 9 bases separating them. The CDR3 nucleotides read TGTGCCAGCAGTATCAGGGAAGAAGCTTTCTTT. Protein: CASSIREEAFF.